These 24 T cell receptor beta chains were sequenced from one sample in a study of molecular identifiers for immune sequencing clone quantification. TCRdb reprocessed the PCR reads with MiXCR, giving one entry per CDR3 protein. Of 400,000 to 600,000 distinct CDR3 sequences listed, 25% are singletons. The sample comprised naive CD8+ T cells from blood, with Jurkat cell RNA spiked in. Described subset: FACS-sorted CD8+CD4-CCR7+CD45RA+ naive T cells. Receptors originate from a human donor in good health. Some libraries in this study had Jurkat cell RNA spiked in.

The table lists this clonotype with many counts. V is TRBV10-3 and J is TRBJ2-7; TRBD1 matches 8 bases. Germline V gives CDR1 ENHRY, CDR2 SYGVKD. The CDR3 covers 12 residues. V gave up 4 bases and J gave up 5 bases; unmatched junction bases: 1. CDR3 loop: CAISATGDEQYF. CDR3 coding DNA: TGTGCCATCAGTGCGACAGGGGACGAGCAGTACTTC.

Points on this clonotype: A read error may be the cause here, since a much bigger clone is one base away. The chain has TRBV4-1 and TRBJ1-1; D is possibly TRBD1 (5 bases). Germline V CDR1 and CDR2: MGHRA, YSYEKL. Trimming pared 4 bases from V and 3 bases from J, leaving 15 bases between. The CDR3 is made up of 15 amino acids. The CDR3 DNA sequence: TGCGCCAGCAGCCGTTCCCATAGGGGTGACACTGAAGCTTTCTTT. Translating gives CASSRSHRGDTEAFF.

Comments on this clonotype: Germline is not matched at one junction end, which may reflect a read error. This chain links TRBV27 with TRBJ2-7; TRBD1 matches at 8 bases. Germline loops: CDR1 MNHEY, CDR2 SMNVEV (reference sequence). The CDR3 covers 15 residues. CDR3 nucleotide sequence: TGTGCCAGCAGTGAAGACCGGACAGGGCCCTACAAGCAGTACTTC. Protein product: CASSEDRTGPYKQYF.

This clonotype was seen only a few times. The rearrangement joins TRBV7-9 to TRBJ2-3; TRBD2 matches 8 bases. There are 20 residues in the CDR3. Germline CDR1 and CDR2: SEHNR and FQNEAQ (reference sequence). Germline trimming cut 5 bases from V and 2 bases from J; bases unmatched to any gene: 21. The CDR3 region is CASSPPKPDWAGGSTDTQYF. In nucleotides, the CDR3 is TGTGCCAGCAGCCCACCCAAACCCGACTGGGCGGGGGGATCCACAGATACGCAGTATTTT.

This clonotype was counted ten times or more. The chain links TRBV19 to TRBJ1-5, with 7 bases aligning to TRBD1. The V gene end was trimmed by 3 bases and the J gene end by 5 bases; junction bases not matched to a gene: 7. This CDR3 region has 15 residues. Germline assignment: CDR1 LNHDA and CDR2 SQIVND (reference sequence). The CDR3 loop reads CASSMGSGGYQPQHF. In DNA form, the CDR3 reads TGTGCCAGTAGTATGGGGTCAGGGGGGTATCAGCCCCAGCATTTT.

The chain has TRBV12-3 or TRBV12-4 and TRBJ1-1; D is uncertain. CDR3 length: 14 amino acids. V dropped 5 bases and J dropped 4 bases, with 14 bases sitting between them. The CDR3 coding sequence is TGTGCCAGCAGTACCGGAAATCGGGGCACTGAAGCTTTCTTT. Residues: CASSTGNRGTEAFF.

The chain recombines TRBV7-6 with TRBJ2-5; 10 positions agree with TRBD2. CDR1 SGHVS and CDR2 FNYEAQ come from the germline V gene. The CDR3 has 14 residues. The V gene end was trimmed by 5 bases and the J gene end by 3 bases; junction bases not matched to a gene: 3. CDR3 nucleotides: TGTGCCAGCAGCGTAGGACTAGCGGAAGAGACCCAGTACTTC. Encoded protein: CASSVGLAEETQYF. The full variable domain, with the rest looked up from reference TRBV7-6 and TRBJ2-5, is GAGVSQSPRYKVTKRGQDVALRCDPISGHVSLYWYRQALGQGPEFLTYFNYEAQQDKSGLPNDRFSAERPEGSISTLTIQRTEQRDSAMYRCASSVGLAEETQYFGPGTRLLVL.

In this sample, this clonotype turned up a few times. The chain couples TRBV20-1 to TRBJ2-4, with D maybe TRBD2 (5 bases). This CDR3 is built from 17 residues. V lost 0 bases, J lost 0 bases, and 15 bases lay in between. CDR1 and CDR2 (germline): DFQATT, SNEGSKA (reference sequence). This CDR3 is CSAREEEVLLAKNIQYF. CDR3 coding DNA: TGCAGTGCTAGAGAAGAGGAGGTCCTATTAGCCAAAAACATTCAGTACTTC.

This clonotype has a count of ten or more. In DNA, the CDR3 is TGCAGTGCTAGAGAGACGACTAGCAGTACCTACGAGCAGTACTTC. It translates to CSARETTSSTYEQYF. This chain links TRBV20-1 with TRBJ2-7; TRBD2 agrees at 7 bases. With 0 bases clipped from V and 2 bases from J, the junction kept 7 bases outside the gene matches. The CDR3 covers 15 residues. Germline V CDR1 and CDR2: DFQATT, SNEGSKA (reference sequence).

This clonotype has a handful of counts. The rearrangement uses TRBV19 and TRBJ2-7, with 8 positions matching TRBD1. In germline, CDR1 is LNHDA, CDR2 SQIVND (reference sequence). This CDR3 spans 14 amino acids. With 5 bases clipped from V and 5 bases from J, the junction kept 8 bases outside the gene matches. The CDR3 bases are TGTGCCAGTAGTTTGACAGGGGCAGCCAACGAGCAGTACTTC. It encodes CASSLTGAANEQYF.

The chain couples TRBV7-2 to TRBJ1-3; D unclear. V dropped 8 bases and J dropped 0 bases, with 17 bases sitting between them. CDR1 is SGHTA, CDR2 FQGNSA, per germline. This CDR3 spans 16 amino acids. Here the CDR3 reads CASCSPGEFSGNTIYF. The CDR3 nucleotides read TGTGCCAGCTGCTCGCCCGGGGAGTTCTCTGGAAACACCATATATTTT.

The genes are TRBV24-1 and TRBJ2-1, with D hard to call. CDR3 size: 15 residues. Per germline, CDR1 KGHDR and CDR2 SFDVKD. Deletions cut 4 bases from V and 0 bases from J, with 9 bases between. The DNA for the CDR3 is TGTGCCACCAGTGACAGCGAGAGCTCCTACAATGAGCAGTTCTTC. Its translation: CATSDSESSYNEQFF.

The rearrangement joins TRBV9 to TRBJ1-6; maybe TRBD1 (6 bases). Germline loops: CDR1 SGDLS, CDR2 YYNGEE. V was pared by 3 bases and J by 8 bases, with 15 bases between. CDR3 length: 15 residues. Written as DNA, the CDR3 is TGTGCCAGCAGCGCCTGGGAACAGGGCTATTCACCCCTCCACTTT. As protein: CASSAWEQGYSPLHF.

This clonotype was found a few times. The CDR3 coding sequence is TGTGCCAGTAGCCTCGCCAGCAGGGCCCCCTCCTACGAGCAGTACTTC. It translates to CASSLASRAPSYEQYF. V and J are TRBV19 and TRBJ2-7, with D possibly matching TRBD1 (5 bases). The germline gives CDR1 LNHDA, CDR2 SQIVND (reference sequence). CDR3 length equals 16 residues. V lost 6 bases and J lost 0, with 18 bases in between.

This chain links TRBV6-2 or TRBV6-3 with TRBJ1-6; possible D gene TRBD1, 5 bases. The CDR3 sequence is 13 residues long. Trimming took off 9 bases at V and 7 bases at J, with 13 bases between the two ends. The germline V gene encodes CDR1 MNHEY and CDR2 SVGEGT. The CDR3 region has the DNA TGTGCCAGTAGGGACGGGATCAATTCACCCCTCCACTTT. Translating gives CASRDGINSPLHF.

This clonotype has a handful of counts. The chain combines TRBV9 with TRBJ1-1; D is uncertain. Per the germline V gene, CDR1 is SGDLS and CDR2 is YYNGEE. CDR3 length: 13 residues. The germline V and J ends were trimmed by 2 bases and 11 bases, with 16 bases remaining between them. In DNA, the CDR3 is TGTGCCAGCAGCGTTTACCCCTCCGGAGCGGCTTTCTTT. Protein product: CASSVYPSGAAFF.

The chain is built from TRBV3-2 and TRBJ2-1; the DNA was not used to check the table's D call, TRBD1. TRBV3-2 is described as a pseudogene. This CDR3 region has 13 residues. Here the CDR3 reads CASSQAPGNEQFF. The CDR3 nucleotides are TGTGCCAGCAGCCAAGCCCCTGGCAATGAGCAGTTCTTC.

V usage is TRBV30 and J usage is TRBJ1-1, with D maybe TRBD1 (5 bases). The ends were cut back, 2 bases at V and 3 bases at J, with 10 bases in the middle. The CDR3 covers 13 residues. Looked up from germline, CDR1 is GTSNPN and CDR2 is SVGIG (reference sequence). CDR3 coding DNA: TGTGCCTGGAGTCCAACAGGCTACACTGAAGCTTTCTTT. Residues: CAWSPTGYTEAFF.

As to this clonotype: It may be a read error: a sequence one base away is much more abundant. This likely comes from a read error, as the CDR3 has no conserved phenylalanine or tryptophan at its end. The gene calls are TRBV20-1 and TRBJ1-1; D possibly corresponds to TRBD1 (5 bases). V was trimmed by 0 bases and J by 4 bases, leaving 9 bases between them. The germline V gene encodes CDR1 DFQATT and CDR2 SNEGSKA (reference sequence). CDR3 length: 13 residues. CDR3 DNA sequence: TGCAGTGCTAGAGAGTATCAGGGCACTGAAGCTTTCCTT. Translation: CSAREYQGTEAFL.

This clonotype was recorded many times. The V gene is TRBV20-1, the J gene TRBJ2-7, with 11 bases lining up with TRBD1. The germline V gene encodes CDR1 DFQATT and CDR2 SNEGSKA (reference sequence). V gave up 5 bases and J gave up 6 bases; unmatched junction bases: 6. CDR3 size: 13 residues. In DNA form, the CDR3 reads TGCAGTGCTCTCGGGACAGGGGGAGGCGAGCAGTACTTC. Amino acids: CSALGTGGGEQYF.

This clonotype was recorded a few times. V usage is TRBV18 and J usage is TRBJ2-7; either TRBD1 or TRBD2 may supply D (6 bases each). CDR3 length: 15 amino acids. V was trimmed by 3 bases and J by 0 bases, leaving 12 bases between them. The germline gives CDR1 KGHSH, CDR2 LQKENI. The CDR3 loop reads CASSPTGRTSYEQYF. The DNA of the CDR3 is TGTGCCAGCTCACCCACAGGGAGGACCTCCTACGAGCAGTACTTC.

This clonotype showed up many times. The chain joins TRBV5-1 to TRBJ2-1, with TRBD2 identical over 7 bases. The ends lost 4 bases at V and 8 bases at J; junction bases unmatched: 9. From germline, CDR1 is SGHRS and CDR2 YFSETQ. The CDR3 totals 14 residues. The chain's CDR3 is CASSPAAGVHEQFF. CDR3 DNA sequence: TGCGCCAGCAGCCCCGCGGCGGGGGTCCATGAGCAGTTCTTC.

Many counts were recorded for this clonotype. The V and J genes are TRBV4-3 and TRBJ1-3, with TRBD1 identical over 7 bases. The CDR3 contains 16 residues. Germline-derived CDR1 and CDR2 are LGHNA and YSLEER. The V and J ends lost 1 base and 0 bases, in that order; junction bases with no gene match: 3. The CDR3 loop is CASSQGGGYSGNTIYF. The CDR3 DNA is TGCGCCAGCAGCCAAGGAGGGGGCTACTCTGGAAACACCATATATTTT.

This chain uses TRBV7-9 with TRBJ2-7; 7 nucleotides agree with TRBD2. The CDR3 runs to 14 residues. Trimming cost V 4 bases and J 0 bases; bases outside gene matches: 3. The germline V gene has CDR1 SEHNR and CDR2 FQNEAQ (reference sequence). The CDR3: CASSYRDYSYEQYF. DNA for the CDR3: TGTGCCAGCAGCTACCGGGACTACTCCTACGAGCAGTACTTC.